Shown below are 5 T cell receptor beta chains from a single sample sequenced in a study of blood T cell repertoires in COVID-19. Profiling relied on immunoSEQ multiplex PCR, and the TCRdb table lists in-frame clones only, not all of them. Of around 99,000 clones in the sample, about four fifths were seen once. The sequenced material came from peripheral blood. The receptors originated from a woman over 75 with active or convalescent COVID-19.

V usage is TRBV5-4 and J usage is TRBJ2-7; 9 bases match TRBD1. The CDR3 extends over 17 amino acids. Germline trimming cut 3 bases from V and 2 bases from J; bases unmatched to any gene: 12. Per the germline V gene, CDR1 is SGHNT and CDR2 is YYREEE (reference sequence). The CDR3 protein is CASSSRLRDRDTYEQYF. CDR3 DNA sequence: TGTGCCAGCAGCTCACGGCTCCGGGACAGGGATACCTACGAGCAGTACTTC. The complete variable domain, with remaining parts taken from reference TRBV5-4 and TRBJ2-7, reads ETGVTQSPTHLIKTRGQQVTLRCSSQSGHNTVSWYQQALGQGPQFIFQYYREEENGRGNFPPRFSGLQFPNYSSELNVNALELDDSALYLCASSSRLRDRDTYEQYFGPGTRLTVT.

This clone came up a few times. The rearrangement links TRBV27 to TRBJ2-5, with 11 bases fitting TRBD1. J was trimmed by 8 bases and V by 3 bases; bases with no gene match: 2. Per the germline V gene, CDR1 is MNHEY and CDR2 is SMNVEV (reference sequence). The CDR3 loop spans 13 amino acids. In DNA, the CDR3 is TGTGCCAGCAGTTTCGGGACAGGGGGTACCCAGTACTTC. Its protein product is CASSFGTGGTQYF.

In this sample, this clone turned up a few times. V usage is TRBV4-2 and J usage is TRBJ2-2, with 7 positions matching TRBD2. The CDR3 covers 16 residues. V trimming: 1 base; J trimming: 1 base; junction bases outside the gene matches: 3. Per germline, CDR1 LGHNA and CDR2 YNFKEQ. Here the CDR3 reads CASSQGGGRNTGELFF. The DNA of the CDR3 is TGTGCCAGCAGCCAAGGGGGCGGGAGGAACACCGGGGAGCTGTTTTTT.

The gene calls are TRBV19 and TRBJ2-4, with 8 bases lining up with TRBD2. The trim removed 5 bases at V and 0 bases at J, leaving 9 bases unmatched. This CDR3 is built from 17 residues. Germline V gene lookup returns CDR1 LNHDA and CDR2 SQIVND (reference sequence). The CDR3 protein is CASSLTGRAGAKNIQYF. The CDR3 nucleotides are TGTGCCAGTAGTCTCACCGGGAGGGCCGGAGCCAAAAACATTCAGTACTTC.

The gene calls are TRBV27 and TRBJ1-2; 10 bases agree with TRBD1. The CDR3 loop spans 14 amino acids. Trimming removed 6 bases from V and 3 bases from J; junction bases left unmatched: 4. CDR1 and CDR2 from the germline V gene are MNHEY and SMNVEV (reference sequence). CDR3 bases: TGTGCCAGCAGCCCCGACAGGGGGCACTATGGCTACACCTTC. It encodes CASSPDRGHYGYTF.